This is a list of T cell receptor beta chains from one sample in a study of OX40 agonist ivuxolimab in advanced cancers. TCRdb keeps only in-frame clones here, not all; method: immunoSEQ multiplex PCR. The table records around 76,000 clones, about 90% of them present only once. The source was CD4+ or CD8+ T cells sorted from blood, collected in a trial of the OX40 agonist ivuxolimab. The origin of the receptors is an adult with an advanced solid tumor such as melanoma, head and neck, liver or kidney cancer. Both conserved end residues are part of each CDR3. D genes are given only for firm matches. Expanded clones get a size class; other rows say once, few or many, or leave the size out.

v_gene	abundance	d_gene	j_gene	CDR3aa	CDR3nt
TRBV2	-	TRBD1	TRBJ2-7	CASSGQGYEQYF	TGTGCCAGCAGCGGACAGGGCTACGAGCAGTACTTC
TRBV18	-	-	TRBJ1-1	CASSLHWNTEAFF	TGTGCCAGCTCTTTACATTGGAACACTGAAGCTTTCTTT
TRBV18	-	-	TRBJ1-3	CASSTGSTGGNTIYF	TGTGCCAGCTCAACCGGATCCACGGGTGGAAACACCATATATTTT
TRBV6-1	-	-	TRBJ1-2	CASRSDGLGGYTF	TGTGCCAGCAGATCCGACGGCCTTGGGGGCTACACCTTC
TRBV27	once	-	TRBJ1-1	CASSFYNGEAFF	TGTGCCAGCAGTTTTTATAACGGTGAAGCTTTCTTT
TRBV30	-	TRBD1	TRBJ1-2	CAWSQTGNGYTF	TGTGCCTGGAGTCAGACAGGGAATGGCTACACCTTC
TRBV5-4	-	-	TRBJ1-1	CASSLDLGGGTEAFF	TGTGCCAGCAGCTTGGACCTTGGGGGAGGTACTGAAGCTTTCTTT
TRBV6-6	-	-	TRBJ1-6	CASSLTGWNSPLHF	TGTGCCAGCAGCCTTACAGGGTGGAATTCACCCCTCCACTTT
TRBV18	once	-	TRBJ2-5	CASSLAPLEETQYF	TGTGCCAGCTCCCTGGCCCCTTTGGAAGAGACCCAGTACTTC
TRBV19	-	-	TRBJ1-2	CASSRGGARGSYGYTF	TGTGCCAGTAGTCGCGGGGGCGCGAGGGGTTCCTATGGCTACACCTTC
TRBV4-2	-	-	TRBJ1-2	CASSQVLRSANANYGYTF	TGTGCCAGCAGCCAAGTTTTGAGGTCAGCCAACGCTAACTATGGCTACACCTTC
TRBV27	-	TRBD1	TRBJ2-5	CASSSLGQVETQYF	TGTGCCAGCAGTTCCCTAGGACAGGTGGAGACCCAGTACTTC
TRBV6-1	-	-	TRBJ2-4	CASSEAFAGRKNIQYF	TGTGCCAGCAGTGAAGCGTTCGCAGGACGCAAAAACATTCAGTACTTC
TRBV19	-	-	TRBJ1-2	CASRADRRTHGYTF	TGTGCCAGTAGGGCAGACAGGCGGACACATGGCTACACCTTC
TRBV27	-	-	TRBJ1-2	CASSLHSGGYGYTF	TGTGCCAGCAGCCTCCACTCGGGCGGCTATGGCTACACCTTC
TRBV4-2	-	-	TRBJ1-1	CASSQDPSNTEAFF	TGTGCCAGCAGCCAAGATCCGTCGAACACTGAAGCTTTCTTT
TRBV18	-	-	TRBJ1-3	CASSPTPEGSGNTIYF	TGTGCCAGCTCACCAACTCCGGAGGGCTCTGGAAACACCATATATTTT
TRBV29-1	-	-	TRBJ2-1	CSVEVFVGEFWWEQFF	TGCAGCGTTGAAGTATTCGTCGGAGAGTTTTGGTGGGAGCAGTTCTTC
TRBV4-1	-	-	TRBJ2-7	CASSQGAYYEQYF	TGCGCCAGCAGCCAAGGGGCCTACTACGAGCAGTACTTC
TRBV14	-	-	TRBJ2-7	CASSQVGGASYEQYF	TGTGCCAGCAGCCAAGTGGGCGGGGCCTCCTACGAGCAGTACTTC
TRBV10-3	-	TRBD1	TRBJ1-1	CAISERQGMNTEAFF	TGTGCCATCAGTGAAAGACAGGGAATGAACACTGAAGCTTTCTTT
TRBV11-2	-	-	TRBJ2-2	CASSLVFSGNTGELFF	TGTGCCAGCAGCTTAGTCTTTAGCGGGAACACCGGGGAGCTGTTTTTT
TRBV6-5	few	TRBD1	TRBJ1-1	CASSYRGQGSEAFF	TGTGCCAGCAGTTACAGGGGGCAAGGGTCTGAAGCTTTCTTT
TRBV10-1	-	-	TRBJ2-1	CASSRRLTDNEQFF	TGCGCCAGCAGCAGACGGCTTACGGACAATGAGCAGTTCTTC